This T cell receptor (beta chain) was recorded in a study of blood T cells in healthy people across ages. This clonotype appeared many times. Its antigen is not identified. With V trimmed by 6 bases and J by 4 bases, 10 bases remained unmatched. CDR1 MDHEN and CDR2 SYDVKM come from the germline V gene. This CDR3 is 16 amino acids long. Sample-barcoded 5' priming and a J-beta primer mix drove a second PCR of 7 to 11 cycles. All cDNA molecules were each tagged by a template-switch adaptor with 12 random nucleotides. Each of the samples gave a minimum of 2.5 million paired-end reads that contained CDR3. TCRdb fed the 5' RACE reads into MiXCR, producing one record per CDR3 protein. The sample holds hundreds of thousands of distinct CDR3 sequences; about 61% are singletons and the top ten take around a quarter. General study findings and limits: With age, beta diversity per million T cells declined roughly linearly, significantly by 40.

The sample comprised blood. The sequence derives from a man aged 35 to 55 in good health. The genes are TRBV28 and TRBJ1-4; 8 bases line up with TRBD1. The CDR3 here is CASSRPQGAGNEKLFF. As DNA, the CDR3 is TGTGCCAGCAGCCGACCCCAGGGGGCGGGTAATGAAAAACTGTTTTTT. The full variable domain, its missing parts supplied by reference TRBV28 and TRBJ1-4, is DVKVTQSSRYLVKRTGEKVFLECVQDMDHENMFWYRQDPGLGLRLIYFSYDVKMKEKGDIPEGYSVSREKKERFSLILESASTNQTSMYLCASSRPQGAGNEKLFFGSGTQLSVL.